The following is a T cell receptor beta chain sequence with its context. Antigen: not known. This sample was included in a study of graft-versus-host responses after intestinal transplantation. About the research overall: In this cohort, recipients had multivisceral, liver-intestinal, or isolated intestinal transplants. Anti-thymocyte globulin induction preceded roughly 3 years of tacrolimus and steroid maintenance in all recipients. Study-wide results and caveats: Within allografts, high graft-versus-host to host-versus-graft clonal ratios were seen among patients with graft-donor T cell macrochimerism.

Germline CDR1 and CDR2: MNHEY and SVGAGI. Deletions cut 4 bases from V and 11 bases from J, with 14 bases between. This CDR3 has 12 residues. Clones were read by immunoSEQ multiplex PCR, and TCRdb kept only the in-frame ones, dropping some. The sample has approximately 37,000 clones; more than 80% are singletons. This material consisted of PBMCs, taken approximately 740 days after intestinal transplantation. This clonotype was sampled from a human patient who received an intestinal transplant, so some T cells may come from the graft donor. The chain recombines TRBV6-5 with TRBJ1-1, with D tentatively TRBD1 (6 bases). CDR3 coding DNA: TGTGCCAGCAGTTGGGGGCAGCTAGACGCTTTCTTT. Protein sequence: CASSWGQLDAFF.